This TCR beta chain was retrieved from a study of metastatic and nonmetastatic thyroid tumors. At the level of the study: From malignant and benign thyroid patients, repertoires in blood and in tumor or nodule tissue were compared. Study-level points and caveats: Malignant tumors reportedly showed significantly higher TCR beta diversity than benign nodules in both blood and tumor.

Not a single patient had been given any form of treatment at any point before undergoing thyroid surgery. As handled by the study authors: The authors used CDR3 differences across clinicopathological groups to build a distant-metastasis classifier for papillary thyroid cancer. TCRdb re-called the PCR reads through MiXCR. TCRdb's processing, not the authors' own work, is the source of the V and J calls. Of 24,000 or so clones in the sample, less than 15% were seen once. Trimming at V came to 8 bases and at J to 6 bases, leaving 11 bases not matched to a gene. This CDR3 contains 14 residues. Germline CDR1 and CDR2: SNHLY and FYNNEI. This clone was seen many times. Antigen unknown.

This TCR was sampled from a female donor with papillary thyroid cancer or a benign thyroid nodule (not recorded which). Some clones in this sample may be carry-over from other donors' samples. The chain has TRBV2 and TRBJ2-3; 7 bases align to TRBD1. What was sequenced was blood. The CDR3 sequence: CASARDSHVDTQYF. Here the CDR3 DNA reads TGTGCCAGCGCCCGGGACAGCCATGTTGATACGCAGTATTTT.